Reported below is one T cell receptor (beta chain). The antigen remains undetermined. The V gene's germline CDR1 is LNHDA and CDR2 SQIVND (reference sequence). The trim removed 5 bases at V and 9 bases at J, leaving 13 bases unmatched. The CDR3 runs to 17 residues. The data were taken from a study of OX40 agonist ivuxolimab in advanced cancers. Findings and caveats of the study: The investigators did not determine what antigen specificity the expanded peripheral T cells had.

Patients were ineligible given autoimmune disease history or systemic immunosuppression. TCRdb's copy holds only in-frame clones and misses some; the assay was immunoSEQ multiplex PCR. The sample shows 74,000 or so clones, more than 75% of them seen only once. The source material was CD4+ or CD8+ T cells sorted from blood, sampled in a trial of the OX40 agonist ivuxolimab. This chain links TRBV19 with TRBJ2-1, with 13 nucleotides matching TRBD2. This TCR came from an adult with an advanced solid tumor such as melanoma, head and neck, liver or kidney cancer. The chain's CDR3 is CASSSLAGGLGSGEQFF. As DNA, the CDR3 is TGTGCCAGTAGTTCACTAGCGGGGGGGCTTGGGTCCGGTGAGCAGTTCTTC.